These 30 T cell receptor beta chains were sequenced from one sample in a study of spatial heterogeneity in lung cancer. Broader study findings: Counts of expanded intratumoral alpha and beta TCRs tracked tumor mutation counts.

Time point of the sample: sample taken at primary tumor resection. The antigens for these receptors are not known. MiXCR was run by TCRdb on the 5' RACE reads, yielding one entry per CDR3 protein. The table shows approximately 9,000 distinct CDR3 sequences, with about 4.5% occurring only once. The input for sequencing was lung tumor tissue, taken at surgery. These receptors were collected from a female donor with early-stage non-small cell lung cancer.

This clonotype was observed at least ten times. CDR3 sequence reads: CASSWQSGSYEQYF. CDR3 DNA sequence: TGTGCCAGCAGTTGGCAGTCGGGATCCTACGAGCAGTACTTC. The chain carries TRBV28 and TRBJ2-7, with D possibly matching TRBD2 (5 bases). The CDR3 has 14 residues. The V gene lost 4 bases and the J gene lost 1 base, with 11 bases spanning the gap. Germline V gene data show CDR1 as MDHEN and CDR2 as SYDVKM. The full variable domain, with the rest looked up from reference TRBV28 and TRBJ2-7, is DVKVTQSSRYLVKRTGEKVFLECVQDMDHENMFWYRQDPGLGLRLIYFSYDVKMKEKGDIPEGYSVSREKKERFSLILESASTNQTSMYLCASSWQSGSYEQYFGPGTRLTVT.

This clonotype is medium-sized. V and J are TRBV2 and TRBJ2-5; TRBD1 matches 8 bases. With 10 bases clipped from V and 2 bases from J, the junction kept 6 bases outside the gene matches. Germline V gives CDR1 SNHLY, CDR2 FYNNEI. CDR3 length: 13 residues. The CDR3 protein is CATLGQGQETQYF. CDR3 nucleotides: TGTGCCACCCTAGGACAGGGTCAAGAGACCCAGTACTTC. The entire variable domain, with the rest obtained from reference TRBV2 and TRBJ2-5, is as follows: EPEVTQTPSHQVTQMGQEVILRCVPISNHLYFYWYRQILGQKVEFLVSFYNNEISEKSEIFDDQFSVERPDGSNFTLKIRSTKLEDSAMYFCATLGQGQETQYFGPGTRLLVL.

A note on this clonotype: A much larger clone is a single base away; this may be a read error. Since no conserved phenylalanine or tryptophan closes the CDR3, a read error is the likely cause. The chain links TRBV29-1 to TRBJ2-7; a weak D match, TRBD1 (5 bases). V was trimmed by 3 bases and J by 6 bases, leaving 9 bases between them. The CDR3 contains 11 residues. Germline values: CDR1 SQVTM, CDR2 ANQGSEA. The CDR3, as DNA: TGCAGCGTTGATACAGGATTCGAGCAGTACTCC. Encoded protein: CSVDTGFEQYS.

In this sample, this clonotype is medium-sized (0.01 to 0.1%). The rearrangement uses TRBV18 and TRBJ2-7, with a tentative D call TRBD1 (6 bases). Trimming took off 2 bases at V and 3 bases at J, with 14 bases between the two ends. Germline loops: CDR1 KGHSH, CDR2 LQKENI. The CDR3 is made up of 15 amino acids. In DNA form, the CDR3 reads TGTGCCAGCTCACCAGATACAGGGACCCTCTACGAGCAGTACTTC. It encodes CASSPDTGTLYEQYF.

This chain uses TRBV12-3 or TRBV12-4 with TRBJ2-3; a weak D match, TRBD2 (6 bases). Trimming took 6 bases from V and 4 from J, leaving 17 bases between them. The CDR3 extends over 15 amino acids. CDR3 DNA sequence: TGTGCCAGCAGCCCTCAGGCCGGGAGCTCAGATACGCAGTATTTT. Translating gives CASSPQAGSSDTQYF.

This clonotype was recorded many times. The J gene is TRBJ1-2, the V gene TRBV6-5, with 9 bases matching TRBD1. V trimming: 5 bases; J trimming: 4 bases; junction bases outside the gene matches: 5. This CDR3 comprises 14 residues. Germline values: CDR1 MNHEY, CDR2 SVGAGI. Here the CDR3 reads CASSRGQGTYGYTF. DNA of the CDR3: TGTGCCAGCAGTAGGGGACAGGGAACCTATGGCTACACCTTC.

This clonotype has ten or more counts. The V and J genes are TRBV6-5 and TRBJ2-3; perhaps TRBD2 as D (5 bases). Germline loops: CDR1 MNHEY, CDR2 SVGAGI. There are 15 residues in the CDR3. V lost 2 bases to trimming and J lost 1 base, with 10 bases between them. In nucleotides, the CDR3 is TGTGCCAGCAGTTACGTGGGAGAGGGCACAGATACGCAGTATTTT. It translates to CASSYVGEGTDTQYF.

This clonotype was detected many times. The chain links TRBV20-1 to TRBJ2-3; the match to TRBD2 covers 9 bases. V dropped 5 bases and J dropped 7; count of bases not matched to a gene: 10. This CDR3 contains 14 residues. Germline CDR1 and CDR2: DFQATT and SNEGSKA (reference sequence). The CDR3 sequence: CSAQVLAGVHTQYF. CDR3 coding DNA: TGCAGTGCTCAAGTATTAGCGGGAGTCCATACGCAGTATTTT.

This clonotype was detected many times. The chain couples TRBV20-1 to TRBJ2-1; 11 bases align to TRBD2. In germline, CDR1 is DFQATT, CDR2 SNEGSKA (reference sequence). The CDR3 has 15 residues. J lost 8 bases, V lost 6 bases, and 12 bases had no gene match. The CDR3 DNA follows: TGCAGTGCCCCCCCTTTAGCGGGAGGGCTCGATGAGCAGTTCTTC. Translating it yields CSAPPLAGGLDEQFF.

Many counts were recorded for this clonotype. The V call is TRBV3-1, the J call TRBJ1-5; D remains ambiguous. V lost 4 bases to trimming and J lost 6 bases, with 10 bases between them. This CDR3 region has 13 residues. Germline V lookup: CDR1 LGHDT, CDR2 YNNKEL (reference sequence). This chain's CDR3 is CASSPRVSQPQHF. In DNA, the CDR3 is TGTGCCAGCAGCCCCAGAGTCTCTCAGCCCCAGCATTTT.

The sample holds many counts of this clonotype. The gene calls are TRBV18 and TRBJ2-7, with D unresolved. Germline V gene lookup returns CDR1 KGHSH and CDR2 LQKENI. This CDR3 is 15 amino acids long. V gave up 6 bases and J gave up 3 bases, with 18 bases separating them. In nucleotides, the CDR3 is TGTGCCAGCTCGCCCGGCCCGACGGGCGACTACGAGCAGTACTTC. Its translation is CASSPGPTGDYEQYF.

By share, this clonotype counts as medium-sized (0.01 to 0.1%). This sequence joins TRBV20-1 and TRBJ2-7; D gene ambiguous. Germline V lookup: CDR1 DFQATT, CDR2 SNEGSKA (reference sequence). The CDR3 sequence is 14 residues long. The V and J ends lost 0 bases and 6 bases respectively, with 15 bases between them. CDR3 loop: CSARDPVHLAEQYF. CDR3 sequence (DNA): TGCAGTGCTAGAGACCCGGTGCATCTGGCCGAGCAGTACTTC.

This clonotype was observed a handful of times. This chain links TRBV15 with TRBJ2-4, with D uncertain. Germline V gives CDR1 LNHNV, CDR2 YYDKDF (reference sequence). This CDR3 comprises 15 residues. The V and J ends lost 1 base and 0 bases respectively, with 7 bases between them. CDR3 protein: CATSRGALAKNIQYF. In DNA form, the CDR3 reads TGTGCCACCAGCAGAGGGGCACTAGCCAAAAACATTCAGTACTTC. Full variable domain (outside the CDR3, taken from reference TRBV15 and TRBJ2-4): DAMVIQNPRYQVTQFGKPVTLSCSQTLNHNVMYWYQQKSSQAPKLLFHYYDKDFNNEADTPDNFQSRRPNTSFCFLDIRSPGLGDTAMYLCATSRGALAKNIQYFGAGTRLSVL.

This clonotype has just a few counts. The chain couples TRBV10-3 to TRBJ2-7; tentatively, D is TRBD1 or TRBD2 (5 bases each). There are 16 residues in the CDR3. Germline loops: CDR1 ENHRY, CDR2 SYGVKD. V shed 0 bases and J shed 5 bases, with 17 bases lying between them. CDR3 coding DNA: TGTGCCATCAGTGAGTCTGGGGGATCGCCCGGGGACGAGCAGTACTTC. It is translated as CAISESGGSPGDEQYF.

Within the sample, this clonotype is medium-sized (0.01 to 0.1%). The chain links TRBV10-3 to TRBJ1-5; no clear D gene. The CDR3 runs to 15 residues. The ends were cut back, 0 bases at V and 4 bases at J, with 10 bases in the middle. Germline CDR1 ENHRY, CDR2 SYGVKD. The CDR3 reads CAISESSSPNQPQHF. Here the CDR3 DNA reads TGTGCCATCAGTGAGTCGAGTAGTCCTAATCAGCCCCAGCATTTT.

Points on this clonotype: The junction departs from germline at one end; a sequencing error may be responsible. The J gene is TRBJ1-5, the V gene TRBV27; D remains unclear. This CDR3 contains 15 residues. Per germline, CDR1 MNHEY and CDR2 SMNVEV (reference sequence). CDR3 amino acids: CERSLSYGGNKPQHF. The CDR3 coding sequence is TGTGAAAGAAGTTTATCGTACGGAGGCAATAAGCCCCAGCATTTT.

This clonotype came up many times. The chain carries TRBV5-1 and TRBJ2-7; the match to TRBD1 covers 7 bases. Germline-derived CDR1 and CDR2 are SGHRS and YFSETQ. Trimming took 4 bases from V and 5 from J; bases not matched to a gene: 12. There are 15 residues in the CDR3. DNA for the CDR3: TGCGCCAGCAGCCCCGGGGAAGGGGGCAGGGACGAGCAGTACTTC. This encodes CASSPGEGGRDEQYF.

This clonotype was recorded many times. The chain recombines TRBV7-2 with TRBJ2-7, with 9 bases fitting TRBD2. The V gene end was trimmed by 5 bases and the J gene end by 5 bases; junction bases not matched to a gene: 13. Per germline, CDR1 SGHTA and CDR2 FQGNSA. This CDR3 comprises 16 residues. CDR3 in amino acids: CASSPYLREGRNEQYF. CDR3 nucleotides: TGTGCCAGCAGCCCCTATCTGCGGGAGGGCCGGAACGAGCAGTACTTC.

This clonotype is deemed medium-sized. The chain employs TRBV7-3 and TRBJ2-3; 13 positions match TRBD2. Germline loops: CDR1 SGHTA, CDR2 FQGTGA. Trimming removed 5 bases from V and 3 bases from J; junction bases left unmatched: 5. The CDR3 covers 16 residues. The CDR3 sequence is CASSTGLAGVTDTQYF. CDR3 bases: TGTGCCAGCAGCACCGGACTAGCGGGAGTGACAGATACGCAGTATTTT.

This clonotype was counted many times. A much larger clone sits a single nucleotide away, making a read error possible. CDR3 protein: CASLLGQVDGYNF. The CDR3 DNA is TGTGCCAGTTTGCTCGGACAGGTGGATGGCTACAACTTC. The V call is TRBV2, the J call TRBJ1-2; 7 nucleotides agree with TRBD1. The CDR3 loop spans 13 amino acids. Germline V gives CDR1 SNHLY, CDR2 FYNNEI.

The V and J genes are TRBV2 and TRBJ2-7, with 7 bases fitting TRBD2. Germline lookup yields CDR1 SNHLY and CDR2 FYNNEI. Germline trimming cut 8 bases from V and 6 bases from J; bases unmatched to any gene: 7. This CDR3 has 12 amino acids. CDR3 amino acids: CASAGTIREQYF. CDR3 nucleotides: TGTGCCAGCGCTGGGACTATACGCGAGCAGTACTTC. Filled out from reference TRBV2 and TRBJ2-7, the complete variable domain reads EPEVTQTPSHQVTQMGQEVILRCVPISNHLYFYWYRQILGQKVEFLVSFYNNEISEKSEIFDDQFSVERPDGSNFTLKIRSTKLEDSAMYFCASAGTIREQYFGPGTRLTVT.

In this sample, this clonotype turned up many times. This CDR3 reads CASSSGETEAFF. Written as DNA, the CDR3 is TGCGCCAGCAGTTCGGGTGAAACTGAAGCTTTCTTT. The chain is built from TRBV5-1 and TRBJ1-1; D remains ambiguous. Germline V lookup: CDR1 SGHRS, CDR2 YFSETQ. With 5 bases removed from V and 5 bases from J, the gap between germline ends came to 10 bases. This CDR3 contains 12 residues.

This clonotype has a count of ten or more. The J gene is TRBJ2-2, the V gene TRBV12-3 or TRBV12-4; TRBD2 matches 7 bases. Germline trimming cut 5 bases from V and 4 bases from J; bases unmatched to any gene: 10. This CDR3 comprises 16 residues. CDR3 sequence (DNA): TGTGCCAGCAGTCCGCAAATGTCGGGAGGCACCGGGGAGCTGTTTTTT. Its protein is CASSPQMSGGTGELFF.

This clonotype was recorded at least ten times. This rearrangement joins TRBV5-1 to TRBJ2-1; no firm D call. V was clipped by 0 bases and J by 2 bases, with 9 bases between them. CDR1 SGHRS and CDR2 YFSETQ come from the germline V gene. The CDR3 has 15 amino acids. CDR3 bases: TGCGCCAGCAGCTTGGCGGAGTTCACCTACAATGAGCAGTTCTTC. Encoded protein: CASSLAEFTYNEQFF.

This clonotype was found many times. The chain recombines TRBV12-3 or TRBV12-4 with TRBJ2-7, with D perhaps matching TRBD2 (6 bases). V lost 6 bases and J lost 6, with 12 bases in between. CDR3 length: 12 amino acids. As DNA, the CDR3 is TGTGCCAGCAGACGGGGACTCTTCGAGCAGTACTTC. Translation gives CASRRGLFEQYF.

This clonotype was recorded at least ten times. This chain connects TRBV5-4 to TRBJ2-7, with TRBD2 matching 9 bases. The CDR3 has 15 residues. V gave up 3 bases and J gave up 4 bases; unmatched junction bases: 8. Germline V gene data show CDR1 as SGHNT and CDR2 as YYREEE (reference sequence). CDR3 protein: CASSSPGTSQYEQYF. For the CDR3, the DNA is TGTGCCAGCAGCTCTCCGGGGACTAGCCAGTACGAGCAGTACTTC.

This clonotype was counted ten times or more. The CDR3 DNA reads as TGTGCCAGCAGTTTGGGGCTTCTTAGGACAGATACGCAGTATTTT. Encoded protein: CASSLGLLRTDTQYF. The chain recombines TRBV12-3 or TRBV12-4 with TRBJ2-3; D possibly corresponds to TRBD1 (5 bases). This CDR3 region has 15 residues. V dropped 3 bases and J dropped 3 bases, with 13 bases sitting between them.

The J gene is TRBJ2-1, the V gene TRBV6-2 or TRBV6-3; D unresolved. CDR1 is MNHEY, CDR2 SVGEGT, per germline. The germline V and J ends were trimmed by 7 bases and 10 bases, with 11 bases remaining between them. The CDR3 contains 11 residues. CDR3 sequence reads: CASTDVREQFF. The CDR3 nucleotides are TGTGCCAGCACCGATGTGAGGGAGCAGTTCTTC.

This clonotype was found many times. The chain uses TRBV7-8 and TRBJ2-3; D is possibly TRBD2 (5 bases). V was trimmed by 1 base and J by 3 bases, leaving 8 bases between them. This CDR3 contains 14 residues. The germline gives CDR1 SGHVS, CDR2 FQNEAQ. The CDR3 protein is CASSLGGWTDTQYF. The CDR3 nucleotides read TGTGCCAGCAGCTTAGGCGGGTGGACAGATACGCAGTATTTT. Drawing the rest from reference TRBV7-8 and TRBJ2-3, the complete variable domain is GAGVSQSPRYKVAKRGQDVALRCDPISGHVSLFWYQQALGQGPEFLTYFQNEAQLDKSGLPSDRFFAERPEGSVSTLKIQRTQQEDSAVYLCASSLGGWTDTQYFGPGTRLTVL.

In its sample, this clonotype ranks as medium-sized. The chain carries TRBV7-9 and TRBJ2-2; no firm D call. This CDR3 contains 12 residues. Germline V gene lookup returns CDR1 SEHNR and CDR2 FQNEAQ (reference sequence). V gave up 4 bases and J gave up 7 bases, with 7 bases separating them. CDR3 sequence (DNA): TGTGCCAGCAGCTCGCTCAACGGGGAGCTGTTTTTT. Its protein product is CASSSLNGELFF.